The source of this T cell receptor (beta chain) is a study of CD8 T cells in ankylosing spondylitis. In TCRdb, the 5' RACE reads were re-called with MiXCR into one record per CDR3 protein. The table records about 340,000 distinct CDR3 sequences, roughly 14% of them present only once. Germline V gene sequence: CDR1 DFQATT, CDR2 SNEGSKA (reference sequence). The CDR3 has 15 residues. With 2 bases removed from V and 1 base from J, the gap between germline ends came to 14 bases. The chain joins TRBV20-1 to TRBJ1-1, with D tentatively TRBD1 (6 bases). The receptor's source is a male donor with ankylosing spondylitis or in good health (not recorded which). The sample taken for sequencing was blood, either unsorted or a sorted T cell fraction (not recorded which). CDR3: CSARPAADRNTEAFF. For the CDR3, the DNA is TGCAGTGCTAGACCGGCTGCGGACAGGAACACTGAAGCTTTCTTT.